Below are 14 T cell receptor beta chains sequenced from a single sample in a study of T and B cells in COVID-19 patients. From blood, roughly 240-550 ng of genomic DNA served as TRB template. TRB rearrangements were amplified by multiplex PCR with BIOMED2 TRB-A/B primers. TCRdb ran MiXCR on the multiplex PCR reads and lists one entry per CDR3 protein. The data show around 15,000 distinct CDR3 sequences, less than 30% seen once. The sample was blood. These receptors all stem from a human donor who had recovered from COVID-19.

This chain connects TRBV27 to TRBJ2-6, with D possibly called TRBD1 or TRBD2 (5 bases each). V dropped 5 bases and J dropped 2 bases, with 13 bases sitting between them. CDR1 is MNHEY and CDR2 is SMNVEV in the germline V gene (reference sequence). The CDR3 sequence is 16 residues long. CDR3 sequence: CASSKGRNPGANVLTF. Written as DNA, the CDR3 is TGTGCCAGCAGTAAGGGACGGAACCCTGGGGCCAACGTCCTGACTTTC.

The V call is TRBV29-1, the J call TRBJ1-2; D is uncertain. The CDR3 extends over 10 amino acids. CDR1 is SQVTM and CDR2 is ANQGSEA in the germline V gene. V dropped 4 bases and J dropped 9 bases, with 9 bases sitting between them. The DNA of the CDR3 is TGCAGCGTTGGGGCATGCAGCTACACCTTC. This gives the protein CSVGACSYTF.

This clonotype was seen more than once but under ten times. The genes are TRBV30 and TRBJ2-7, with D uncertain. Germline V CDR1 and CDR2: GTSNPN, SVGIG (reference sequence). Trimming removed 1 base from V and 2 bases from J, with 6 bases in between. CDR3 size: 12 residues. The CDR3 spells CAWSGSAYEQYF. CDR3 DNA sequence: TGTGCCTGGAGTGGGTCCGCCTACGAGCAGTACTTC.

This clonotype rates as medium-sized. The chain links TRBV11-3 to TRBJ2-1, with 9 bases that match TRBD1. V shed 2 bases, J shed 4 bases, and the junction held 9 bases outside the gene matches. The CDR3 is 17 residues long. Looked up from germline, CDR1 is SGHNT and CDR2 is YENEEA. This chain's CDR3 is CASSLPRDRDPYNEQFF. The CDR3 DNA reads TGTGCCAGCAGCTTACCACGGGACAGGGACCCTTACAATGAGCAGTTCTTC.

The chain has TRBV7-2 and TRBJ2-2; 8 nucleotides line up with TRBD2. The CDR3 loop spans 13 amino acids. The V and J ends lost 10 bases and 3 bases, in that order; junction bases with no gene match: 4. The germline gives CDR1 SGHTA, CDR2 FQGNSA. This CDR3 is CATHGGDTGELFF. The CDR3 DNA follows: TGTGCCACCCACGGGGGGGACACCGGGGAGCTGTTTTTT.

This chain uses TRBV20-1 with TRBJ2-1; TRBD1 matches 7 bases. V was clipped by 5 bases and J by 7 bases; unmatched bases: 8. In germline, CDR1 is DFQATT, CDR2 SNEGSKA (reference sequence). This CDR3 is built from 13 residues. The CDR3 DNA reads as TGCAGTGCTCCGACAGGGTCACCGAATGAGCAGTTCTTC. It specifies CSAPTGSPNEQFF.

This clonotype was found a few times. The chain carries TRBV12-3 or TRBV12-4 and TRBJ1-3; 8 nucleotides agree with TRBD1. The CDR3 runs to 17 residues. Trimming at V came to 6 bases and at J to 3 bases, leaving 13 bases not matched to a gene. The CDR3 DNA sequence: TGTGCCAGCAGCCTACCTACGCCCGGGACAGGTGGAAACACCATATATTTT. This encodes CASSLPTPGTGGNTIYF.

The chain has TRBV5-4 and TRBJ2-7; 8 bases agree with TRBD1. The CDR3 has 13 residues. CDR1 is SGHNT, CDR2 YYREEE, per germline (reference sequence). V trimming: 4 bases; J trimming: 7 bases; junction bases outside the gene matches: 7. The CDR3 protein is CASSNRGFEEQYF. Here the CDR3 DNA reads TGTGCCAGCAGCAACAGGGGGTTCGAGGAGCAGTACTTC.

The chain couples TRBV20-1 to TRBJ2-7; possibly TRBD1 or TRBD2 for D (5 bases each). The CDR3 runs 12 residues. Germline assignment: CDR1 DFQATT and CDR2 SNEGSKA (reference sequence). V dropped 6 bases and J dropped 6 bases, with 15 bases sitting between them. In nucleotides, the CDR3 is TGCAGTGCCCTGGGACCGACGATCGAGCAGTACTTC. This sequence encodes CSALGPTIEQYF.

With respect to this clonotype: This clone may be a read error of a much larger clone one base away. The rearrangement joins TRBV29-1 to TRBJ1-2, with a tentative D call TRBD1 (5 bases). The germline gives CDR1 SQVTM, CDR2 ANQGSEA. The CDR3 totals 14 residues. With 1 base removed from V and 8 bases from J, the gap between germline ends came to 17 bases. The CDR3 protein is CSVEVDQGLKGYTF. The CDR3 DNA reads as TGCAGCGTTGAAGTCGACCAGGGCCTTAAGGGCTACACCTTC.

This clonotype has only a few counts. The chain uses TRBV30 and TRBJ2-7; D tentatively fits TRBD1 or TRBD2 (6 bases each). The germline CDR1 and CDR2 sequences are GTSNPN and SVGIG (reference sequence). V was cut by 2 bases and J by 6 bases, with 11 bases left in between. The CDR3 has 12 residues. CDR3 DNA: TGTGCCTGGAGTTTTTGGGGGGCCGAGCAGTACTTC. Protein: CAWSFWGAEQYF.

This clonotype qualifies as medium-sized. The chain joins TRBV19 to TRBJ2-1; unclear D gene. Germline V gene sequence: CDR1 LNHDA, CDR2 SQIVND (reference sequence). The CDR3 is made up of 14 amino acids. V was pared by 3 bases and J by 10 bases, with 16 bases between. As DNA, the CDR3 is TGTGCCAGTAGTATTGGTCCCGGGCGAACGGAGCAGTTCTTC. Protein: CASSIGPGRTEQFF.

This clonotype was counted at least ten times. The genes are TRBV27 and TRBJ2-1; TRBD2 matches 7 bases. Germline CDR1 is MNHEY and CDR2 is SMNVEV (reference sequence). This CDR3 is built from 16 residues. V was pared by 5 bases and J by 3 bases, with 10 bases of the junction left unmatched. The CDR3 DNA sequence: TGTGCCAGCAGTACCCCGTGGGGGGGGAACTACAATGAGCAGTTCTTC. This gives the protein CASSTPWGGNYNEQFF.

This clonotype came up many times. In nucleotides, the CDR3 is TGTGCCAGCAGTCGAGGGGGAAAACTGTTTTTT. Translation gives CASSRGGKLFF. This sequence joins TRBV6-5 and TRBJ1-4; D is perhaps TRBD1 (6 bases). The CDR3 loop spans 11 amino acids. The germline CDR1 and CDR2 sequences are MNHEY and SVGAGI. Trimming left V 5 bases short and J 10 bases short, with 8 bases between.